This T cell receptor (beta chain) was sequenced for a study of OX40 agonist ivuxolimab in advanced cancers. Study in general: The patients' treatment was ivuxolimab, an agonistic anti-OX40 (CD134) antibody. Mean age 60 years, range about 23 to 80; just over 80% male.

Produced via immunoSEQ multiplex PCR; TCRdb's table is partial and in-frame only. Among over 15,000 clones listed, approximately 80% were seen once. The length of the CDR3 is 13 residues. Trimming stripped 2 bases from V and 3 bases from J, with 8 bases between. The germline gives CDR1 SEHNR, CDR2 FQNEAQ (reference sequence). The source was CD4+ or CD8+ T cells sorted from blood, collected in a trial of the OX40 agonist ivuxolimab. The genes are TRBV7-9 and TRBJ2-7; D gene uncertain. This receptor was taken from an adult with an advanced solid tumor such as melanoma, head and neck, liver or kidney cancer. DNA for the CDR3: TGTGCCAGCAGCTTACCGCTCAACTACGAGCAGTACTTC. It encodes CASSLPLNYEQYF.